These 11 T cell receptor beta chains originate from one sample sequenced in a study of shared clonotypes between healthy human individuals. The repertoire was sequenced with immunoSEQ multiplex PCR; TCRdb's copy has only in-frame clones and lacks some. The sample gives approximately 2,000,000 clones, 85% to 95% of which show up once; around 0.38% is in the top ten. The sample comprised naive CD4+ T cells from PBMCs. Subset indicated: CD45RA+ positively selected. These receptors came from a man younger than 35 in good health. Some clones in this sample may be carry-over from other donors' samples.

The chain links TRBV6-6 to TRBJ2-7, with D perhaps assigned TRBD1 or TRBD2 (5 bases each). V was cut by 7 bases and J by 2 bases, with 18 bases left in between. Germline V gives CDR1 MNHNY, CDR2 SVGAGI (reference sequence). The CDR3 has 15 amino acids. This CDR3 is CASTYGSGRTYEQYF. DNA for the CDR3: TGTGCCAGCACCTACGGGTCGGGACGAACCTACGAGCAGTACTTC.

The CDR3 loop reads CASRSGGGTSTDTQYF. CDR3 coding DNA: TGTGCCAGCAGGTCAGGGGGGGGGACTAGCACAGATACGCAGTATTTT. The gene calls are TRBV6-6 and TRBJ2-3; the D call may be TRBD1 or TRBD2 (7 bases each). Germline loops: CDR1 MNHNY, CDR2 SVGAGI (reference sequence). V was shortened by 6 bases and J by 0 bases, with 16 bases between the two germline ends. This CDR3 contains 16 residues.

The chain couples TRBV7-8 to TRBJ2-3; D uncertain. The CDR3 runs 14 residues. Trimming left V 5 bases short and J 0 bases short, with 9 bases between. The germline CDR1 and CDR2 sequences are SGHVS and FQNEAQ. The CDR3 region is CASSPRSSTDTQYF. The CDR3 DNA is TGTGCCAGCAGCCCGAGGTCCAGCACAGATACGCAGTATTTT.

The chain joins TRBV28 to TRBJ2-4; D possibly corresponds to TRBD1 (5 bases). The V end lost 5 bases, the J end lost 0 bases, and 23 bases lay between the germline ends. The germline CDR1 and CDR2 sequences are MDHEN and SYDVKM. The CDR3 totals 19 residues. The CDR3 nucleotides are TGTGCCAGCAGTCCCCCTACACTCGACAGAACCCTAGCCAAAAACATTCAGTACTTC. Protein sequence: CASSPPTLDRTLAKNIQYF. Based on the CDR3 plus reference TRBV28 and TRBJ2-4, the full variable domain is DVKVTQSSRYLVKRTGEKVFLECVQDMDHENMFWYRQDPGLGLRLIYFSYDVKMKEKGDIPEGYSVSREKKERFSLILESASTNQTSMYLCASSPPTLDRTLAKNIQYFGAGTRLSVL.

V and J are TRBV5-1 and TRBJ2-3; tentative D call: TRBD2 (6 bases). V was shortened by 4 bases and J by 3 bases, with 15 bases between the two germline ends. CDR3 length: 15 residues. In germline, CDR1 is SGHRS, CDR2 YFSETQ. CDR3 sequence: CASSRSGDWTDTQYF. CDR3 in DNA: TGCGCCAGCAGCCGCTCGGGGGATTGGACAGATACGCAGTATTTT.

Note on this clone: Other DNA sequences in the sample encode the same CDR3. This chain uses TRBV28 with TRBJ2-5; D not resolved. The ends were cut back, 6 bases at V and 4 bases at J, with 9 bases in the middle. The CDR3 is made up of 12 amino acids. Per germline, CDR1 MDHEN and CDR2 SYDVKM. CDR3 sequence reads: CASSLFRETQYF. CDR3 in DNA: TGTGCCAGCAGCCTGTTCCGAGAGACCCAGTACTTC. Supplemented by reference TRBV28 and TRBJ2-5, the full variable domain reads DVKVTQSSRYLVKRTGEKVFLECVQDMDHENMFWYRQDPGLGLRLIYFSYDVKMKEKGDIPEGYSVSREKKERFSLILESASTNQTSMYLCASSLFRETQYFGPGTRLLVL.

This rearrangement joins TRBV5-4 to TRBJ2-3; D gene uncertain. The germline gives CDR1 SGHNT, CDR2 YYREEE (reference sequence). The V end lost 4 bases, the J end lost 4 bases, and 31 bases lay between the germline ends. This CDR3 spans 20 amino acids. The CDR3 DNA sequence: TGTGCCAGCAGCCATTGGACCGGAAGCGCACGAGACCGGTTCTCAGATACGCAGTATTTT. It is translated as CASSHWTGSARDRFSDTQYF. The whole variable domain, filled in from reference TRBV5-4 and TRBJ2-3, reads ETGVTQSPTHLIKTRGQQVTLRCSSQSGHNTVSWYQQALGQGPQFIFQYYREEENGRGNFPPRFSGLQFPNYSSELNVNALELDDSALYLCASSHWTGSARDRFSDTQYFGPGTRLTVL.

As regards this clone: Other DNA sequences in the sample encode the same CDR3. The chain links TRBV5-1 to TRBJ2-1; D remains unclear. V shed 1 base and J shed 0 bases, with 5 bases lying between them. Per the germline V gene, CDR1 is SGHRS and CDR2 is YFSETQ. CDR3 size: 14 residues. The CDR3 bases are TGCGCCAGCAGCTTGACCTCCTCCTACAATGAGCAGTTCTTC. As protein: CASSLTSSYNEQFF.

The chain links TRBV27 to TRBJ2-7; either TRBD1 or TRBD2 may fit D (5 bases each). This CDR3 is built from 14 residues. CDR1 and CDR2 from the germline V gene are MNHEY and SMNVEV (reference sequence). Trimming stripped 6 bases from V and 7 bases from J, with 19 bases between. Written as DNA, the CDR3 is TGTGCCAGCAGCAGTTGGGGAGAGAAGGGGGAGCAGTACTTC. This gives the protein CASSSWGEKGEQYF.

The chain links TRBV5-1 to TRBJ2-5; tentatively, D is TRBD1 (5 bases). Trimming stripped 0 bases from V and 1 base from J, with 10 bases between. The CDR3 totals 15 residues. Germline V CDR1 and CDR2: SGHRS, YFSETQ. The CDR3 coding sequence is TGCGCCAGCAGCTTGGAGGGGTGGTCCCAAGAGACCCAGTACTTC. It yields the protein CASSLEGWSQETQYF.

The rearrangement joins TRBV9 to TRBJ1-3, with D perhaps TRBD1 (5 bases). The V end was cut by 1 base, the J end by 6 bases, with 11 bases between. Germline lookup yields CDR1 SGDLS and CDR2 YYNGEE. This CDR3 is 14 amino acids long. The CDR3 loop is CASSVLQDENTIYF. CDR3 nucleotides: TGTGCCAGCAGCGTATTACAGGACGAAAACACCATATATTTT.